The clone carrying this T cell receptor (beta chain) has ten or more counts. This record comes from a study of regulatory T cells in long-lasting Graves disease. Study-level background: Duration of antithyroid drug therapy among newly diagnosed Graves' patients was under 3 months.

Trimming cost V 6 bases and J 1 base; bases outside gene matches: 3. The CDR3 is made up of 15 amino acids. Germline CDR1 reads SNHLY; CDR2 reads FYNNEI. In building TCR beta libraries, iRepertoire HTBI primers were used together with Arm-PCR of CDR3 regions. MiXCR was run by TCRdb on the multiplex PCR reads, yielding one entry per CDR3 protein. The sample holds about 440,000 distinct CDR3 sequences; 15% are singletons and the top ten take over 15%. Time point of the sample: newly diagnosed GD, antithyroid drugs for less than 3 months. RNA from PBMCs was the source of the TCR library. This sample also belongs to another study, concerning T cells in Graves' hyperthyroidism and ophthalmopathy. That source notes: HTBI primers were used for first-round RT-PCR of the TCR CDR3.

This clonotype was sampled from a woman aged 25 to 39 with Graves disease. This sequence joins TRBV2 and TRBJ2-5, with 12 bases fitting TRBD2. The sequencing here drew on peripheral blood mononuclear cells (PBMCs), taken at new diagnosis, from a patient treated with antithyroid drugs. The CDR3 DNA follows: TGTGCCAGCAGACTAGCGGGAGGACTCCAAGAGACCCAGTACTTC. Translated: CASRLAGGLQETQYF.